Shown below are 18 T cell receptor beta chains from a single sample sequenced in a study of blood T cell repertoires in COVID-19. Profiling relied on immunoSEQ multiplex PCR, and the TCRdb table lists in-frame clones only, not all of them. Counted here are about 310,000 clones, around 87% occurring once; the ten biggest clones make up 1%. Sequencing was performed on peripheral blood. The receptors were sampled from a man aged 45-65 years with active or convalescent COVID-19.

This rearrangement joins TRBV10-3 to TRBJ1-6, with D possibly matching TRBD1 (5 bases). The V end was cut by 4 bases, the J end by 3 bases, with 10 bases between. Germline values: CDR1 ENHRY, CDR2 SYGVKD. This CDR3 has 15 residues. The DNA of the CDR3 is TGTGCCATCAGTGCCCGTCAGGGCTATAATTCACCCCTCCACTTT. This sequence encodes CAISARQGYNSPLHF.

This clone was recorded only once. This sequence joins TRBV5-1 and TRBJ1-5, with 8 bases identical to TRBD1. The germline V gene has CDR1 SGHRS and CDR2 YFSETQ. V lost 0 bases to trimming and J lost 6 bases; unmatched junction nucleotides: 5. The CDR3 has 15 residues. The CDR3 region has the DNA TGCGCCAGCAGCTTGGGGACAGGGAGATCTCAGCCCCAGCATTTT. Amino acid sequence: CASSLGTGRSQPQHF.

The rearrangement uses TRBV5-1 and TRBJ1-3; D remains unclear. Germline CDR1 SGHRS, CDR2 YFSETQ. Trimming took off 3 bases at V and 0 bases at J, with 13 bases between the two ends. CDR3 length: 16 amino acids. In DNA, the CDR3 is TGCGCCAGCAGCTATGACACTGGTTACTCTGGAAACACCATATATTTT. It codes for CASSYDTGYSGNTIYF. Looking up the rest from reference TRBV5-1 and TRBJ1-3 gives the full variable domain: KAGVTQTPRYLIKTRGQQVTLSCSPISGHRSVSWYQQTPGQGLQFLFEYFSETQRNKGNFPGRFSGRQFSNSRSEMNVSTLELGDSALYLCASSYDTGYSGNTIYFGEGSWLTVV.

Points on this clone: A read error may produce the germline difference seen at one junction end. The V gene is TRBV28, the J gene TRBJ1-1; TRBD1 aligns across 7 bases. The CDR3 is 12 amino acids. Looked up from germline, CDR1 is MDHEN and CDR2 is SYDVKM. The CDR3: CASSQDRRGPSF. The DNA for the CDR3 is TGTGCCAGCAGCCAGGACAGGCGAGGCCCCTCATTT.

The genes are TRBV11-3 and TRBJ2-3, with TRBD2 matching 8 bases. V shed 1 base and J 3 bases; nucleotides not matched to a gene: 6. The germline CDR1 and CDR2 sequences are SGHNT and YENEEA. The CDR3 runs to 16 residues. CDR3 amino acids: CASSLGAGVFTDTQYF. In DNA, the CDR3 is TGTGCCAGCAGCTTAGGAGCGGGGGTTTTTACAGATACGCAGTATTTT.

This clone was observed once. CDR3 residues: CAISESARMAFF. The CDR3 DNA reads TGTGCCATCAGTGAGTCGGCTAGGATGGCTTTCTTT. The chain employs TRBV10-3 and TRBJ1-1; D not resolved. CDR3 length equals 12 residues. From germline, CDR1 is ENHRY and CDR2 SYGVKD. Deletions cut 0 bases from V and 11 bases from J, with 10 bases between.

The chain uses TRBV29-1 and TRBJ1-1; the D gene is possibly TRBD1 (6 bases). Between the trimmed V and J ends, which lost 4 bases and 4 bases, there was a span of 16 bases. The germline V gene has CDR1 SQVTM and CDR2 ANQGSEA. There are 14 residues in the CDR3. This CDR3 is CSVAGGQGSTEAFF. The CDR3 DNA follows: TGCAGCGTTGCGGGGGGGCAGGGGTCCACTGAAGCTTTCTTT.

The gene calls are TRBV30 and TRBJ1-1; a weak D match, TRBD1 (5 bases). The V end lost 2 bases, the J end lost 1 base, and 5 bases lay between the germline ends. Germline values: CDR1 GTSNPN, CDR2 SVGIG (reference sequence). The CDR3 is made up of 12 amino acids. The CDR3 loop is CAWSQGNTEAFF. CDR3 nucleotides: TGTGCCTGGAGTCAGGGGAACACTGAAGCTTTCTTT. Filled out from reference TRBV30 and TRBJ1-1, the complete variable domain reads SQTIHQWPATLVQPVGSPLSLECTVEGTSNPNLYWYRQAAGRGLQLLFYSVGIGQISSEVPQNLSASRPQDRQFILSSKKLLLSDSGFYLCAWSQGNTEAFFGQGTRLTVV.

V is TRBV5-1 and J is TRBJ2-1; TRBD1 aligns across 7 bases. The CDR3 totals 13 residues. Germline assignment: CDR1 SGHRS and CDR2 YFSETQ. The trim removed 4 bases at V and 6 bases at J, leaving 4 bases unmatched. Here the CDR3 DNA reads TGCGCCAGCAGCCCCGACAGGGCCAATGAGCAGTTCTTC. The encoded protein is CASSPDRANEQFF.

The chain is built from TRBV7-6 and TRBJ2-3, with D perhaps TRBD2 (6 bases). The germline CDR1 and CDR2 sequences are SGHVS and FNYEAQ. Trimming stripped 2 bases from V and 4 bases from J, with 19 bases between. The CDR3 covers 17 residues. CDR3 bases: TGTGCCAGCAGCTTAAGGGTCGGCGGGACGGGGGCAGATACGCAGTATTTT. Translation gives CASSLRVGGTGADTQYF.

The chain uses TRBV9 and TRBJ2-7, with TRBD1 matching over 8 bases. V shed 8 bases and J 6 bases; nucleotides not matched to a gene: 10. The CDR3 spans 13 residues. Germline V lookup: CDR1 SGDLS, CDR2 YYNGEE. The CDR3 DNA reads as TGTGCCAGTACCTCCGGGACAGGAGGCGAGCAGTACTTC. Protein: CASTSGTGGEQYF.

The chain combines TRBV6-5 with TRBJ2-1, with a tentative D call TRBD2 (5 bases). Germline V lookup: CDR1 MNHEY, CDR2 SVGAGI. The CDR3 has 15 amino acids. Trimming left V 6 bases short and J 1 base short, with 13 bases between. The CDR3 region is CASSEGPRSYNEQFF. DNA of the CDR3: TGTGCCAGCAGCGAGGGCCCCCGATCCTACAATGAGCAGTTCTTC.

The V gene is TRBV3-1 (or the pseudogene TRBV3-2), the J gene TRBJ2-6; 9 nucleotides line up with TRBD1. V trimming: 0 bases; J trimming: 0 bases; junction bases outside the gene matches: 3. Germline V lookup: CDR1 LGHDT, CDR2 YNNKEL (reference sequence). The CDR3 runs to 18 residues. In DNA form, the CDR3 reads TGTGCCAGCAGCCAAGAAGGGACAGGGTACTCTGGGGCCAACGTCCTGACTTTC. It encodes CASSQEGTGYSGANVLTF.

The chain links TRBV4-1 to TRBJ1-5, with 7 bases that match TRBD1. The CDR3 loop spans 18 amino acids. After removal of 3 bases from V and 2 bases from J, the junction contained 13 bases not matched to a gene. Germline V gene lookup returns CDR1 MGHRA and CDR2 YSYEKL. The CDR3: CASSHETGSGSGNQPQHF. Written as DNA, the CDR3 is TGCGCCAGCAGCCATGAGACAGGGTCAGGTTCTGGCAATCAGCCCCAGCATTTT.

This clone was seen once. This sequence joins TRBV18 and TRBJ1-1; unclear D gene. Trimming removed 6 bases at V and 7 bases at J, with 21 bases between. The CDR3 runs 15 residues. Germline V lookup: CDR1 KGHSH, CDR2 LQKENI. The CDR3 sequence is CASSPGKGGIIEAFF. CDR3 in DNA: TGTGCCAGCTCCCCCGGGAAGGGAGGCATTATTGAAGCTTTCTTT. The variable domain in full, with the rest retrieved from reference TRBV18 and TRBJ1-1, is NAGVMQNPRHLVRRRGQEARLRCSPMKGHSHVYWYRQLPEEGLKFMVYLQKENIIDESGMPKERFSAEFPKEGPSILRIQQVVRGDSAAYFCASSPGKGGIIEAFFGQGTRLTVV.

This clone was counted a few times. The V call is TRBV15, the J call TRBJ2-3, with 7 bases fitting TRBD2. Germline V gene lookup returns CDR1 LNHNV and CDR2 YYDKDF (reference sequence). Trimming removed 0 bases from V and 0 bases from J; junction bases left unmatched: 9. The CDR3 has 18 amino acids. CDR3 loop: CATSRDRGLAASTDTQYF. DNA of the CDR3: TGTGCCACCAGCAGAGATAGAGGGCTAGCGGCTAGCACAGATACGCAGTATTTT.

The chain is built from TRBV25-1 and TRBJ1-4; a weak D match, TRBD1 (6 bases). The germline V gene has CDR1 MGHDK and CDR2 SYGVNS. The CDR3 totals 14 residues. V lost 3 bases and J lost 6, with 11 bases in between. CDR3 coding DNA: TGTGCCAGCAGTGACAGGGGCGGTTATGAAAAACTGTTTTTT. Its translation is CASSDRGGYEKLFF.

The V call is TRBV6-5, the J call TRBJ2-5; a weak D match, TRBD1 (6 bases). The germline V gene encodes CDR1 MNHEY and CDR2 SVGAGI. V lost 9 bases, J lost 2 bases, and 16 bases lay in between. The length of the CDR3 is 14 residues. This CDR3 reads CASRSGARQETQYF. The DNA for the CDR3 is TGTGCCAGTCGCTCAGGGGCCAGACAAGAGACCCAGTACTTC.